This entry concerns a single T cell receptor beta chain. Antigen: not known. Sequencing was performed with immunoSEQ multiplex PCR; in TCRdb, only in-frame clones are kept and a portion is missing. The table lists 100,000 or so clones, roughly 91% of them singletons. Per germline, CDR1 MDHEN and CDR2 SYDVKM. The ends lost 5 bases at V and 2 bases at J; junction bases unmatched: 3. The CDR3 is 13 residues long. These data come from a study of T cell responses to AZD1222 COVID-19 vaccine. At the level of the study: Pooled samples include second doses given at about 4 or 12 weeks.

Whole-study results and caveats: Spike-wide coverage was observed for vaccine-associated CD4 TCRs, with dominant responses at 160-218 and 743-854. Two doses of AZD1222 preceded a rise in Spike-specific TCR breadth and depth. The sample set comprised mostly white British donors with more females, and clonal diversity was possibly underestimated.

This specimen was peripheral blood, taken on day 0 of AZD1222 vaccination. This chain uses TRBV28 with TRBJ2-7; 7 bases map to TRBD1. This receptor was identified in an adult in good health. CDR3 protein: CASSPDRTYEQYF. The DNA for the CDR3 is TGTGCCAGCAGTCCGGACAGGACCTACGAGCAGTACTTC.